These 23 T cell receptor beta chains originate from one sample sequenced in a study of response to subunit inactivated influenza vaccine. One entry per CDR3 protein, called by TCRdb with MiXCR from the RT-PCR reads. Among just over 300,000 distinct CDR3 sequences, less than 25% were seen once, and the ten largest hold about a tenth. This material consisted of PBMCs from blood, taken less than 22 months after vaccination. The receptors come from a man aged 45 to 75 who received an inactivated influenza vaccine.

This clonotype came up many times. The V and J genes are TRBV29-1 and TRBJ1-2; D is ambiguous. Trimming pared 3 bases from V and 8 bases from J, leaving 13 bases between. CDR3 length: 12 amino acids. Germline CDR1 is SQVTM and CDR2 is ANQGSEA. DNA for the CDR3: TGCAGCGTTGACCCCCGATTTGGAGGCTACACCTTC. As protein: CSVDPRFGGYTF.

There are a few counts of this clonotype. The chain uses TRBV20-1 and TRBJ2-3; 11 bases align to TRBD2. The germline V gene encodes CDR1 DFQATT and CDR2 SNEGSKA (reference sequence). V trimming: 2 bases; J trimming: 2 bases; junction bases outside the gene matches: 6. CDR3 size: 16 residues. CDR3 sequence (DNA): TGCAGTGCTAGAACTGGGACTAGCGGATACACAGATACGCAGTATTTT. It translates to CSARTGTSGYTDTQYF.

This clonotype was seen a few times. Here the CDR3 DNA reads TGTGCCAGCAGTTTAGTTGGGACAGGGGCGCCCAAAACTGAAGCTTTCTTT. This encodes CASSLVGTGAPKTEAFF. V and J are TRBV12-3 or TRBV12-4 and TRBJ1-1; 10 bases fit TRBD1. V trimming: 1 base; J trimming: 5 bases; junction bases outside the gene matches: 10. The CDR3 length is 17 residues.

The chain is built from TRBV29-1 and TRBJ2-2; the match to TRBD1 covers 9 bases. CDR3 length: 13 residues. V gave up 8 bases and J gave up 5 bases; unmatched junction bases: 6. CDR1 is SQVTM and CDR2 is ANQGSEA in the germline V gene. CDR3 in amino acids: CSSWTGETGELFF. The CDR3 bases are TGCAGCTCGTGGACAGGGGAGACCGGGGAGCTGTTTTTT.

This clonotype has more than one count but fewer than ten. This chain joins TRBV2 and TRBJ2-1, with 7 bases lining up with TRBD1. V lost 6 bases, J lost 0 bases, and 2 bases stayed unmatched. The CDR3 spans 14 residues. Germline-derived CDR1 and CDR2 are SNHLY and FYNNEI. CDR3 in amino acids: CASRRQGSYNEQFF. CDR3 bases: TGTGCCAGCAGACGACAGGGCTCCTACAATGAGCAGTTCTTC.

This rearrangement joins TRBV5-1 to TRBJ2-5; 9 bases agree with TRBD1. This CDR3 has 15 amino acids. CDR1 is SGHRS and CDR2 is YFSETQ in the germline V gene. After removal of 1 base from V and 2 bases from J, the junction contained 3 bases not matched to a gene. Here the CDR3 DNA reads TGCGCCAGCAGCTTGTTGGGGACAGGGCAAGAGACCCAGTACTTC. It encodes CASSLLGTGQETQYF.

CDR3 sequence: CASSLVGSMNTEAFF. The DNA for the CDR3 is TGTGCCAGCAGCTTAGTCGGCAGCATGAACACTGAAGCTTTCTTT. The chain employs TRBV7-9 and TRBJ1-1; the D is unclear. Germline V CDR1 and CDR2: SEHNR, FQNEAQ (reference sequence). This CDR3 is 15 amino acids long. The germline V and J ends were trimmed by 1 base and 0 bases, with 9 bases remaining between them.

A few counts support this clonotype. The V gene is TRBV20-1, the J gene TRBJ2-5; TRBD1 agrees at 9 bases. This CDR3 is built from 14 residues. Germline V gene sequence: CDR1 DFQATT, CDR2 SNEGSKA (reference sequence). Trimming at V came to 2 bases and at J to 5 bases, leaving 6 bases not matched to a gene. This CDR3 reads CSARRDRDTETQYF. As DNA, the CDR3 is TGCAGTGCTAGACGGGACAGGGATACGGAGACCCAGTACTTC.

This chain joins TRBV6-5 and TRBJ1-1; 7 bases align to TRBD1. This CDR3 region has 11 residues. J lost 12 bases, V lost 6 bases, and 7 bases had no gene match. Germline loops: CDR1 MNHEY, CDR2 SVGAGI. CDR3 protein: CASRVDRATFF. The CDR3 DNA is TGTGCCAGCAGGGTCGACAGGGCGACTTTCTTT.

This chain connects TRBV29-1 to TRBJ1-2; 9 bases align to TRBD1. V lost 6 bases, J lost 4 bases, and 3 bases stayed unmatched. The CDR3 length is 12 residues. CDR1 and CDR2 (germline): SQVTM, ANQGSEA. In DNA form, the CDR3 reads TGCAGCGTGGACAGGGGCACCTATGGCTACACCTTC. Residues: CSVDRGTYGYTF.

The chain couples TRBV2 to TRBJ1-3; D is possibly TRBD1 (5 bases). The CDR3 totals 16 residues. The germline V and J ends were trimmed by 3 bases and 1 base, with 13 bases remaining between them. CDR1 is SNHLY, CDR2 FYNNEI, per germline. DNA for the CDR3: TGTGCCAGCAGTGATGGTGGACAACCTTCTGGAAACACCATATATTTT. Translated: CASSDGGQPSGNTIYF.

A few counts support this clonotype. CDR3 in DNA: TGCAGCGTTGGAGGGACAGGTGATCAGCCCCAGCATTTT. It specifies CSVGGTGDQPQHF. The rearrangement links TRBV29-1 to TRBJ1-5, with TRBD1 matching over 8 bases. CDR1 and CDR2 from the germline V gene are SQVTM and ANQGSEA. V shed 4 bases, J shed 5 bases, and the junction held 4 bases outside the gene matches. The CDR3 spans 13 residues. Complete variable domain (other parts from reference TRBV29-1 and TRBJ1-5): SAVISQKPSRDICQRGTSLTIQCQVDSQVTMMFWYRQQPGQSLTLIATANQGSEATYESGFVIDKFPISRPNLTFSTLTVSNMSPEDSSIYLCSVGGTGDQPQHFGDGTRLSIL.

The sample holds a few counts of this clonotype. DNA of the CDR3: TGTGCCAGCAGTGAGACAGGCTTAAATCAGCCCCAGCATTTT. Residues: CASSETGLNQPQHF. V is TRBV25-1 and J is TRBJ1-5; D is perhaps TRBD1 (6 bases). Trimming removed 3 bases at V and 4 bases at J, with 10 bases between. This CDR3 region has 14 residues. Per the germline V gene, CDR1 is MGHDK and CDR2 is SYGVNS.

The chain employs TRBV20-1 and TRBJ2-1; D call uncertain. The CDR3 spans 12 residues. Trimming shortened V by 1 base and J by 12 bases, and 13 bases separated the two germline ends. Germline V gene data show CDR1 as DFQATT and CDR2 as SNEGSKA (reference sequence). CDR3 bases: TGCAGTGCTAGAGCCTTAGAGCGAGCGCAGTTCTTC. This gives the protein CSARALERAQFF.

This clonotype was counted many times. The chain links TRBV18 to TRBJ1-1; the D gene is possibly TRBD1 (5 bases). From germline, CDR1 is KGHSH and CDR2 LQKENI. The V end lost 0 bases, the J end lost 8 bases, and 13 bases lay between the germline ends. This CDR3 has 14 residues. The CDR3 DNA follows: TGTGCCAGCTCACCACCCGGAAGGGGAAGGGAAGCTTTCTTT. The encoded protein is CASSPPGRGREAFF.

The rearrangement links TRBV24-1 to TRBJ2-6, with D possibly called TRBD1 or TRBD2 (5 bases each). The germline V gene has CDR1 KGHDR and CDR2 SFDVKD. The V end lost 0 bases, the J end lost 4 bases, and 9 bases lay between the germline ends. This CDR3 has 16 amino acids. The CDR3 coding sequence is TGTGCCACCAGTGATTTGCCGGGGCGCGGGGCCAACGTCCTGACTTTC. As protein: CATSDLPGRGANVLTF.

This CDR3 is CASSVVTASDTQYF. CDR3 bases: TGTGCCAGCAGCGTAGTTACAGCTTCAGATACGCAGTATTTT. The V and J genes are TRBV9 and TRBJ2-3, with D unclear. Germline-derived CDR1 and CDR2 are SGDLS and YYNGEE. CDR3 length: 14 amino acids. The germline V and J ends were trimmed by 0 bases and 4 bases, with 9 bases remaining between them.

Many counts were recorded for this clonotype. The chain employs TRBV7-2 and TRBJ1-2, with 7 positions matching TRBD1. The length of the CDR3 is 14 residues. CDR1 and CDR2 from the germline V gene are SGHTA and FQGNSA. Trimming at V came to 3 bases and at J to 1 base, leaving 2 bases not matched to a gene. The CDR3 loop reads CASSLTGFNYGYTF. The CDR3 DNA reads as TGTGCCAGCAGCTTGACAGGGTTTAACTATGGCTACACCTTC.

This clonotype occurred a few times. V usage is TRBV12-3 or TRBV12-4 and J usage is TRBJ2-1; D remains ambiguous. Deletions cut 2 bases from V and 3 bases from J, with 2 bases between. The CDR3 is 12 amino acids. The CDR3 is CASSLNYNEQFF. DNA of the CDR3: TGTGCCAGCAGTTTAAACTACAATGAGCAGTTCTTC.

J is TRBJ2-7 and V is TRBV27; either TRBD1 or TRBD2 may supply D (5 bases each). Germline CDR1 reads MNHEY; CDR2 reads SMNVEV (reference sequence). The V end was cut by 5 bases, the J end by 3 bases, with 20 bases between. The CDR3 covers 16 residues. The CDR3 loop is CASSLTRDGWIYEQYF. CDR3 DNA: TGTGCCAGCAGTCTCACCCGGGACGGATGGATCTACGAGCAGTACTTC.

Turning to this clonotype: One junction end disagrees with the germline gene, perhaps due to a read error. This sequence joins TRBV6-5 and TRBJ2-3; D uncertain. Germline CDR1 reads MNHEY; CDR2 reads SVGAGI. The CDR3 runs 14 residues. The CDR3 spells CASSYSTGTDTRYF. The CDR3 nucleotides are TGTGCCAGCAGTTACTCGACCGGAACAGATACGCGGTATTTT.

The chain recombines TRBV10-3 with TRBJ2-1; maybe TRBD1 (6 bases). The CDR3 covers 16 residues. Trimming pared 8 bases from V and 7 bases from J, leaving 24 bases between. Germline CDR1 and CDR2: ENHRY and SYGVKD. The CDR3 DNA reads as TGTGCCATCGCTTCGGCTCAGGGGATCTTTGGGAATGAGCAGTTCTTC. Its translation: CAIASAQGIFGNEQFF.

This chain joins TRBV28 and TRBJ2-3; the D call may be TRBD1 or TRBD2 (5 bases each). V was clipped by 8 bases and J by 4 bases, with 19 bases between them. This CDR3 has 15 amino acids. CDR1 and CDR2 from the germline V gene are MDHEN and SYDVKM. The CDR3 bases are TGTGCCAGCCGACTTCGGGGCCCAAGGCCAGATACGCAGTATTTT. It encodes CASRLRGPRPDTQYF.